The clone carrying this T cell receptor (beta chain) occurred once. Its antigen remains unidentified. Using immunoSEQ multiplex PCR, the repertoire was profiled, and TCRdb retains in-frame clones only, with some absent. Of 150,000 to 200,000 clones listed, more than 85% were seen once; the top ten hold about 4.4%. The data are from a study of lymphopenia after photon versus proton radiotherapy. Study conclusions and caveats: Larger post-nadir TCR diversity loss correlated inversely with survival in deceased patients. Survival link was tested only in deceased patients; proton benefit remains a possibility.

The V end lost 3 bases, the J end lost 3 bases, and 12 bases lay between the germline ends. Germline V gene data show CDR1 as SGHAT and CDR2 as FQNNGV. This CDR3 region has 15 residues. The genes are TRBV11-2 and TRBJ1-3; D is uncertain. Here the sequenced sample was peripheral blood, taken from a patient treated with photon-based radiotherapy. The clonotype comes from a man in his fifties with gastric cancer. For the CDR3, the DNA is TGTGCCAGCAGCTTGTTCGACTTAAATGGAAACACCATATATTTT. Protein: CASSLFDLNGNTIYF.